Shown below are 11 T cell receptor beta chains from a single sample sequenced in a study of T cells in localized non-small cell lung cancer. Sequencing was performed with immunoSEQ multiplex PCR; in TCRdb, only in-frame clones are kept and a portion is missing. The sample carries about 31,000 clones, 90% to 95% recorded once. The sequencing used peripheral blood, collected before any cancer treatment. The receptors were gathered from a woman aged 40 to 75 with stage I lung adenocarcinoma.

The rearrangement uses TRBV9 and TRBJ1-4; D remains unclear. Germline CDR1 is SGDLS and CDR2 is YYNGEE. The V gene lost 3 bases and the J gene lost 10 bases, with 19 bases spanning the gap. This CDR3 has 15 amino acids. The CDR3 DNA sequence: TGTGCCAGCAGCGCGTCACTACTCCACATAGGAAAACTGTTTTTT. As protein: CASSASLLHIGKLFF.

This CDR3 reads CASSLQIAGYNEQFF. Written as DNA, the CDR3 is TGTGCCAGCAGTTTGCAGATTGCCGGATACAATGAGCAGTTCTTC. This sequence joins TRBV13 and TRBJ2-1; D unresolved. Germline V gene sequence: CDR1 PRHDT, CDR2 FYEKMQ (reference sequence). V lost 6 bases and J 4 bases, leaving 16 bases between the germline ends. The CDR3 is made up of 15 amino acids.

This chain connects TRBV18 to TRBJ1-2; D remains ambiguous. The germline CDR1 and CDR2 sequences are KGHSH and LQKENI. This CDR3 is 13 amino acids long. V shed 1 base and J shed 4 bases, with 7 bases lying between them. CDR3 bases: TGTGCCAGCTCACCACTACAGTCCTATGGCTACACCTTC. Translated, it gives CASSPLQSYGYTF.

The chain carries TRBV5-1 and TRBJ1-1; TRBD1 might be the D (5 bases). The CDR3 has 16 amino acids. Germline assignment: CDR1 SGHRS and CDR2 YFSETQ. The ends were cut back, 1 base at V and 0 bases at J, with 13 bases in the middle. In nucleotides, the CDR3 is TGCGCCAGCAGCTTGAACCAGGGATATATGAACACTGAAGCTTTCTTT. It yields the protein CASSLNQGYMNTEAFF.

This rearrangement joins TRBV28 to TRBJ2-5; D unclear. This CDR3 contains 15 residues. Trimming removed 5 bases at V and 3 bases at J, with 16 bases between. The V gene's germline CDR1 is MDHEN and CDR2 SYDVKM. In DNA, the CDR3 is TGTGCCAGCAGTCACGCCCTCGGAAGGAAAGAGACCCAGTACTTC. This translates into CASSHALGRKETQYF.

This chain connects TRBV11-2 to TRBJ1-6; a weak D match, TRBD1 (5 bases). Trimming left V 3 bases short and J 6 bases short, with 9 bases between. The CDR3 is 14 residues long. Germline values: CDR1 SGHAT, CDR2 FQNNGV. In nucleotides, the CDR3 is TGTGCCAGCAGCTTCGAAGGGGTTAATTCACCCCTCCACTTT. It codes for CASSFEGVNSPLHF.

This sequence joins TRBV7-6 and TRBJ2-1; TRBD2 aligns across 9 bases. CDR3 length equals 16 residues. V lost 5 bases and J lost 6; bases outside the gene matches: 11. Looked up from germline, CDR1 is SGHVS and CDR2 is FNYEAQ. DNA for the CDR3: TGTGCCAGCAGCCCCGTCGGGACTAGCCATGGCAATGAGCAGTTCTTC. Translated, it gives CASSPVGTSHGNEQFF. Complete variable domain (other parts from reference TRBV7-6 and TRBJ2-1): GAGVSQSPRYKVTKRGQDVALRCDPISGHVSLYWYRQALGQGPEFLTYFNYEAQQDKSGLPNDRFSAERPEGSISTLTIQRTEQRDSAMYRCASSPVGTSHGNEQFFGPGTRLTVL.

The rearrangement joins TRBV5-5 to TRBJ1-2; no reliable D call. CDR3 size: 13 residues. CDR1 SGHKS and CDR2 YYEKEE come from the germline V gene (reference sequence). V lost 1 base and J 8 bases, leaving 12 bases between the germline ends. CDR3 in amino acids: CASSLRAGGGYTF. The CDR3 DNA sequence: TGTGCCAGCAGCTTGCGAGCGGGAGGCGGCTACACCTTC.

The chain joins TRBV19 to TRBJ2-2; TRBD1 matches at 9 bases. CDR1 LNHDA and CDR2 SQIVND come from the germline V gene (reference sequence). The CDR3 extends over 14 amino acids. V was clipped by 5 bases and J by 5 bases; unmatched bases: 3. The CDR3 bases are TGTGCCAGTAGTCCGGGACAGGGAACCGGGGAGCTGTTTTTT. Its translation is CASSPGQGTGELFF. The full variable domain, its missing parts supplied by reference TRBV19 and TRBJ2-2, is DGGITQSPKYLFRKEGQNVTLSCEQNLNHDAMYWYRQDPGQGLRLIYYSQIVNDFQKGDIAEGYSVSREKKESFPLTVTSAQKNPTAFYLCASSPGQGTGELFFGEGSRLTVL.

The chain recombines TRBV5-1 with TRBJ2-2; possible D gene TRBD2, 6 bases. Germline loops: CDR1 SGHRS, CDR2 YFSETQ. The ends were cut back, 4 bases at V and 5 bases at J, with 36 bases in the middle. CDR3 length: 22 amino acids. CDR3 amino acids: CASSIMMDVQGKGRIITGELFF. The CDR3 nucleotides read TGCGCCAGCAGCATCATGATGGACGTCCAGGGTAAAGGGAGGATAATTACCGGGGAGCTGTTTTTT.

This sequence joins TRBV6-1 and TRBJ2-7; D might be TRBD2 (6 bases). The germline V and J ends were trimmed by 5 bases and 6 bases, with 17 bases remaining between them. The germline V gene has CDR1 MNHNS and CDR2 SASEGT. The length of the CDR3 is 14 residues. CDR3 region: CASSPGATRIEQYF. The CDR3 nucleotides are TGTGCCAGCAGTCCGGGAGCCACCCGGATCGAGCAGTACTTC.